This is a list of T cell receptor beta chains from one sample in a study of T cells after yellow fever vaccination. MiXCR was run by TCRdb on the 5' RACE reads, yielding one entry per CDR3 protein. The data contain 29,000 or so distinct CDR3 sequences, about 5% of them singletons. The material was CD8+ T cells sorted from PBMCs, obtained 10 days after the yellow fever booster vaccination. Receptors originate from a man under 40 who received the YFV17D yellow fever vaccine. The CDR3 runs from the conserved cysteine through the conserved F or W. A D gene is named only where the DNA matches it firmly.

d_gene	v_gene	j_gene	CDR3aa
TRBD2	TRBV7-2	TRBJ2-7	CASSLTWRETLYEQYF
NA	TRBV2	TRBJ1-2	CANRDPPNYGYTF
NA	TRBV27	TRBJ2-5	CASTTMRGKTQYF
NA	TRBV7-9	TRBJ2-7	CASSYGGYEQYF
TRBD2	TRBV27	TRBJ2-5	CASSLAGGGETQYF
NA	TRBV5-1	TRBJ2-5	CASSRTISPPQETQYF
NA	TRBV5-8	TRBJ1-1	CASGPGHTEAFF
NA	TRBV6-1	TRBJ2-7	CASSPFTGGSEQYF
NA	TRBV27	TRBJ1-5	CASSPSPTGRNQPQHF
NA	TRBV5-4	TRBJ2-7	CASSLVTGMSSYEQYF
NA	TRBV4-3	TRBJ1-3	CASSRGMGNTIYF
NA	TRBV15	TRBJ2-1	CATSREGLETYNEQFF
NA	TRBV29-1	TRBJ2-1	CSVGKDNEQFF
TRBD1	TRBV3-1	TRBJ2-1	CASSQVGTGGAEQFF
TRBD2	TRBV27	TRBJ2-3	CASSNGGPSGILVDTQYF
NA	TRBV12-3/TRBV12-4	TRBJ1-2	CASSFGGDGYTF
NA	TRBV20-1	TRBJ2-5	CSARDSTDQETQYF
NA	TRBV20-1	TRBJ2-1	CSASSPTGGRSSYNEQFF
NA	TRBV29-1	TRBJ2-7	CSAGSYLRSYEQYF
NA	TRBV7-9	TRBJ2-5	CASSSQGRQETQYF
NA	TRBV10-3	TRBJ2-3	CAISDMGPSTDTQYF
NA	TRBV29-1	TRBJ2-7	CSVEGGQGRDEQYF
NA	TRBV12-3/TRBV12-4	TRBJ2-7	CASSPGGGGYEQYF
TRBD2	TRBV7-2	TRBJ2-7	CASSFIGRAGGYSYEQYF